This T cell receptor beta chain was sequenced during a study of cytomegalovirus exposure and HLA in healthy donors. About the research overall: There were fewer than 130 million unique TCR beta sequences, drawn from about 180 million T cells, in an earlier analysis. Overall study findings and caveats: High specificity and sensitivity for cytomegalovirus status were reported for the classifier. By HLA locus, TCR association rates varied in a later analysis, with DRB1 showing the most and HLA-C the fewest.

This clone was observed a handful of times. The target antigen is unknown. PCR primers comprised 60 Vbeta and 13 Jbeta primers. Only in-frame clones appear in the TCRdb table, and some are missing; sequencing was by immunoSEQ multiplex PCR. The sample contains about 160,000 clones, 60% to 85% of which appear only once. Sequenced sample: PBMCs. This TCR derives from a woman in her 50s in good health and CMV-seropositive.

The CDR3 protein is CASRRDRTSGNTIYF. DNA of the CDR3: TGTGCCAGCAGACGTGACAGGACCTCTGGAAACACCATATATTTT. The gene calls are TRBV28 and TRBJ1-3, with TRBD1 as a possible D gene (6 bases). Germline V gives CDR1 MDHEN, CDR2 SYDVKM. The length of the CDR3 is 15 residues. The V and J ends lost 6 bases and 0 bases respectively, with 12 bases between them.